The 5 T cell receptor beta chains below were found in one sample sequenced in a study of shared T cell receptors in the human thymus. Only in-frame clones appear in the TCRdb table, and some are missing; sequencing was by immunoSEQ multiplex PCR. The sample carries 450,000 to 650,000 clones, more than 75% recorded once. This sample also appeared in a second study, on human thymus T cells.

Sequencing was performed on thymocytes. These receptors were collected from a boy younger than two with a congenital heart defect.

The rearrangement joins TRBV29-1 to TRBJ1-1, with D maybe TRBD1 (6 bases). The CDR3 totals 15 residues. Germline CDR1 reads SQVTM; CDR2 reads ANQGSEA. Between the trimmed V and J ends, which lost 8 bases and 11 bases, there was a span of 30 bases. In DNA form, the CDR3 reads TGCAGCTCAGGACAGCGGGGCGCCGTACCCGAAGAGGCTTTCTTT. Encoded protein: CSSGQRGAVPEEAFF.

The chain is built from TRBV10-2 and TRBJ2-3; the D is unclear. Germline-derived CDR1 and CDR2 are WSHSY and SAAADI. V lost 0 bases, J lost 1 base, and 14 bases lay in between. This CDR3 comprises 17 residues. Here the CDR3 reads CASSESDIPGGTDTQYF. As DNA, the CDR3 is TGCGCCAGCAGTGAGTCAGACATCCCCGGTGGCACAGATACGCAGTATTTT.

The CDR3 reads CASSRRDSSTYEQYF. The CDR3, as DNA: TGTGCCAGCAGTAGAAGGGACTCCTCAACCTACGAGCAGTACTTC. The chain recombines TRBV6-5 with TRBJ2-7; D possibly corresponds to TRBD2 (6 bases). The CDR3 sequence is 15 residues long. Germline V gene sequence: CDR1 MNHEY, CDR2 SVGAGI. V was pared by 5 bases and J by 2 bases, with 16 bases between.

V usage is TRBV5-6 and J usage is TRBJ2-1, with 13 bases lining up with TRBD2. Germline values: CDR1 SGHDT, CDR2 YYEEEE. The CDR3 sequence is 19 residues long. With V trimmed by 0 bases and J by 4 bases, 10 bases remained unmatched. The CDR3 DNA sequence: TGTGCCAGCAGCTTGGCCAGAAGACTAGCGGGAGGTCGATACAATGAGCAGTTCTTC. It specifies CASSLARRLAGGRYNEQFF.

This chain uses TRBV2 with TRBJ1-5, with a weak D call TRBD1 (5 bases). Germline CDR1 reads SNHLY; CDR2 reads FYNNEI. CDR3 length: 16 residues. The V gene lost 7 bases and the J gene lost 0 bases, with 16 bases spanning the gap. CDR3 DNA: TGTGCCAGCACGCGGGACGGAGGGGCTAGCAATCAGCCCCAGCATTTT. Its translation: CASTRDGGASNQPQHF.